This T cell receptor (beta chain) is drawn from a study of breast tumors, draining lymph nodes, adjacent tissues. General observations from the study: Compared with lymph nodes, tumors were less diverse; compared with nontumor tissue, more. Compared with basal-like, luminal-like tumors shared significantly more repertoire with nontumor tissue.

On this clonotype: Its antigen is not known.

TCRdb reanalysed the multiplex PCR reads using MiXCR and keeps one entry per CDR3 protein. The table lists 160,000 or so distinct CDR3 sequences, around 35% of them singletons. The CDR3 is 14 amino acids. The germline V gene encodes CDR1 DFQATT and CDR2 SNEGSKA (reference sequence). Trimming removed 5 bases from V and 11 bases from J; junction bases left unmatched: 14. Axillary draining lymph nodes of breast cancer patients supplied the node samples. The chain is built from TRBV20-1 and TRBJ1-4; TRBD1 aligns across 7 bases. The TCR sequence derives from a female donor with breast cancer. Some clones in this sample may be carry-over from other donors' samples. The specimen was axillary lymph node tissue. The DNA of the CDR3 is TGCAGTGCTCGAGTGGTTGAGGGGGCCGCCAAACTGTTTTTT. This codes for CSARVVEGAAKLFF.